This TCR beta chain was captured in a study of cytomegalovirus exposure and HLA in healthy donors. CDR1 is MNHNS and CDR2 is SASEGT in the germline V gene. The CDR3 extends over 14 amino acids. J lost 3 bases, V lost 8 bases, and 9 bases had no gene match. The study ran its PCR with 60 Vbeta and 13 Jbeta primers. Generated by immunoSEQ multiplex PCR, the TCRdb table keeps only in-frame clones and is missing some. This table holds 150,000 or so clones, approximately 74% found once. Study-level findings and limits: Among the CMV-associated chains, a few were confirmed in vitro as specific for CMV antigens.

Of note for this clone: The target antigen is unknown.

V and J are TRBV6-1 and TRBJ2-7; 8 nucleotides line up with TRBD2. The TCR was taken from a male donor in good health and CMV-seronegative. Material for sequencing was PBMCs. CDR3 nucleotide sequence: TGTGCCAGCGTTGTACCTAGCGGGCTCTACGAGCAGTACTTC. Translating it yields CASVVPSGLYEQYF.